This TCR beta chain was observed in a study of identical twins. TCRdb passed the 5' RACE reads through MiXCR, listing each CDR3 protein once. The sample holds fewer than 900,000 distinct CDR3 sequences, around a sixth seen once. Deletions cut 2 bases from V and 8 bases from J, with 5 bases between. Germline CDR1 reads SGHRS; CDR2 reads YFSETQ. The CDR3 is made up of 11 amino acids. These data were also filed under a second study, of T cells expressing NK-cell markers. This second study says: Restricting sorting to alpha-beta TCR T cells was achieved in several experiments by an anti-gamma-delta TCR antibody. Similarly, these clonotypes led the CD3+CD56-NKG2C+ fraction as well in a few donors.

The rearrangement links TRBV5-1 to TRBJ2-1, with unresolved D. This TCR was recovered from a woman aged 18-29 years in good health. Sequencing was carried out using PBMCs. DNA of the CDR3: TGCGCCAGCAGCTTTACACATGAGCAGTTCTTC. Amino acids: CASSFTHEQFF.